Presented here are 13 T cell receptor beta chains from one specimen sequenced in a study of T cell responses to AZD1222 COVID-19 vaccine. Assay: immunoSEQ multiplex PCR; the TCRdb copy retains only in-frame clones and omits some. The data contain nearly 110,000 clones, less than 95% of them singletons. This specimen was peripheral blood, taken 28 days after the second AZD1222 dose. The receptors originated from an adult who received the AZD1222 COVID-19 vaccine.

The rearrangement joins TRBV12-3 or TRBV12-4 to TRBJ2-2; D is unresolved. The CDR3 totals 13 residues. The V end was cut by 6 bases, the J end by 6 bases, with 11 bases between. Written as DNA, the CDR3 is TGTGCCAGCAGCTCTCGCCGCGCCGGGGAGCTGTTTTTT. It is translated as CASSSRRAGELFF.

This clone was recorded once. CDR3: CASSSSGANVLTF. CDR3 in DNA: TGTGCCAGCAGTTCTTCTGGGGCCAACGTCCTGACTTTC. The V and J genes are TRBV6-5 and TRBJ2-6; D is undetermined. Germline V gene lookup returns CDR1 MNHEY and CDR2 SVGAGI. The CDR3 consists of 13 residues. V lost 4 bases, J lost 1 base, and 2 bases lay in between.

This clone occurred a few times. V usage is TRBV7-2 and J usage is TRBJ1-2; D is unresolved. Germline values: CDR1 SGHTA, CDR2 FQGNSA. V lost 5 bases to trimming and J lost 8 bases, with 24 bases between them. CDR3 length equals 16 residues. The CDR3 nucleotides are TGTGCCAGCAGCGAAGAGGACCCCGGGGATCCGGGGGGCTACACCTTC. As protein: CASSEEDPGDPGGYTF.

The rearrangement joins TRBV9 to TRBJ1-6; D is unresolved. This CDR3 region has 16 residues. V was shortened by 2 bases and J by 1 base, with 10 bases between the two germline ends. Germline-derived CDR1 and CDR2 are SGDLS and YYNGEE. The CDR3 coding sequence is TGTGCCAGCAGCGTGGAGGGTGGATCCTATAATTCACCCCTCCACTTT. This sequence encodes CASSVEGGSYNSPLHF.

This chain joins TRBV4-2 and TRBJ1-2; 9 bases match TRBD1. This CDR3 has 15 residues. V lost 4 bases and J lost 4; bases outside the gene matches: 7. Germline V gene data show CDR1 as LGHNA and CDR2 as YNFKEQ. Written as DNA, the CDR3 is TGTGCCAGCAGCCCCCGGGACAGGGACGTCTATGGCTACACCTTC. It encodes CASSPRDRDVYGYTF.

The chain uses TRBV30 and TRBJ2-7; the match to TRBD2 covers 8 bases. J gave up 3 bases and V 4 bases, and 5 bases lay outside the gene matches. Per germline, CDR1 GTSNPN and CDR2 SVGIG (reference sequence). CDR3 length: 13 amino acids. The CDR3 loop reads CAWNGGGNYEQYF. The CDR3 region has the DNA TGTGCCTGGAACGGGGGGGGTAACTACGAGCAGTACTTC. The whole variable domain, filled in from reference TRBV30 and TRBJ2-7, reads SQTIHQWPATLVQPVGSPLSLECTVEGTSNPNLYWYRQAAGRGLQLLFYSVGIGQISSEVPQNLSASRPQDRQFILSSKKLLLSDSGFYLCAWNGGGNYEQYFGPGTRLTVT.

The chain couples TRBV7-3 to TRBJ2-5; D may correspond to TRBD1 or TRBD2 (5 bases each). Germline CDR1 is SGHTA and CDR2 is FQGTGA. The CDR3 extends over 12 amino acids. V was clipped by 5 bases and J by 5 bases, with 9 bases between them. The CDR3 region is CASSPEGETQYF. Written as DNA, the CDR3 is TGTGCCAGCAGCCCCGAGGGGGAGACCCAGTACTTC.

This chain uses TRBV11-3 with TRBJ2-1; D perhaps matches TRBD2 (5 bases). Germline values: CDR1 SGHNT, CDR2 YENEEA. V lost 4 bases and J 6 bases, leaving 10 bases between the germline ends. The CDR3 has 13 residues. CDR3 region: CASSSTSGNEQFF. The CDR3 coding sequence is TGTGCCAGCAGCTCCACTAGTGGCAATGAGCAGTTCTTC.

The CDR3: CASRTKPRGSDTQYF. For the CDR3, the DNA is TGTGCCAGCAGGACGAAGCCTAGGGGGTCAGATACGCAGTATTTT. The chain has TRBV2 and TRBJ2-3; TRBD1 might be the D (6 bases). Per the germline V gene, CDR1 is SNHLY and CDR2 is FYNNEI. This CDR3 spans 15 amino acids. Trimming removed 6 bases at V and 4 bases at J, with 17 bases between.

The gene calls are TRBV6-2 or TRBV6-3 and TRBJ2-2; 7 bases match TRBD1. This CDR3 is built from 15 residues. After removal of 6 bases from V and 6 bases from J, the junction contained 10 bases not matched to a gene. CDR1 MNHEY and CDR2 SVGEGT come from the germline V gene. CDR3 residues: CASSPRVGQAGELFF. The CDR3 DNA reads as TGTGCCAGCAGCCCCCGAGTTGGACAGGCCGGGGAGCTGTTTTTT.

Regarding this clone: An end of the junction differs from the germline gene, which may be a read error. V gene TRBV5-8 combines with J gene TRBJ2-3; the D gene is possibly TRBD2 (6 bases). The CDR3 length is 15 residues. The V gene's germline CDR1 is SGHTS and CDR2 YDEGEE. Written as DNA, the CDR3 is TGTGCCAGCACCTTGGGACTCCACGTTAGGGATACGCAGTATTTT. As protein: CASTLGLHVRDTQYF.

As DNA, the CDR3 is TGTGCCAGCAGTTTAAGGTTAGGGTCAATCTACGAGCAGTACTTC. Its protein product is CASSLRLGSIYEQYF. J is TRBJ2-7 and V is TRBV27; D is ambiguous. Germline V gene sequence: CDR1 MNHEY, CDR2 SMNVEV (reference sequence). V was cut by 2 bases and J by 3 bases, with 14 bases left in between. CDR3 size: 15 residues.

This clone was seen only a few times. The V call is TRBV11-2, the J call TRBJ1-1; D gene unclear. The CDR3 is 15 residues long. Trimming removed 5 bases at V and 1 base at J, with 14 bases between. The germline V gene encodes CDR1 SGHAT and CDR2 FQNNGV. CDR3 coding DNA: TGTGCCAGCAGCCCGACTCTCGGAGGGAACACTGAAGCTTTCTTT. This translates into CASSPTLGGNTEAFF.